This T cell receptor beta chain was identified during a study of blood T cell repertoires in COVID-19. Study-level information: Researchers got acute and convalescent COVID-19 samples from the United States, Italy and Spain. T cells, B-cell-depleted T cells, or PBMCs supplied cDNA or gDNA.

This CDR3 is built from 16 residues. Trimming cost V 5 bases and J 9 bases; bases outside gene matches: 11. Germline V CDR1 and CDR2: SGHAT, FQNNGV. Study processing details: Estimation of nucleated cell counts was performed using reference gene primer amplification. The repertoire was sequenced with immunoSEQ multiplex PCR; TCRdb's copy has only in-frame clones and lacks some. The V and J calls and clone size come from that table; D and trimming were worked out from the DNA. The sample comprises some 170,000 clones, around 90% of which are singletons, and less than 5% rests with the top ten. The chain has TRBV11-2 and TRBJ2-1; 12 bases match TRBD1. The receptor's source is a woman in her sixties who had recovered from COVID-19. The sequenced sample was peripheral blood. The CDR3 bases are TGTGCCAGCAGCATCAATCCGGGACAGGGGGCCGGTGAGCAGTTCTTC. Encoded protein: CASSINPGQGAGEQFF.